This paragraph covers one T cell receptor beta chain sequence. The germline V gene encodes CDR1 LNHDA and CDR2 SQIVND (reference sequence). Germline trimming cut 0 bases from V and 3 bases from J; bases unmatched to any gene: 8. The CDR3 is 17 residues long. This sample was included in a study of blood T cell repertoires in COVID-19. Overall study context: The United States, Italy and Spain provided the acute and convalescent COVID-19 samples.

The assay was immunoSEQ multiplex PCR, and TCRdb's table has in-frame clones only and misses some. Of about 260,000 clones in the sample, 87% were seen once. The chain is built from TRBV19 and TRBJ2-3, with 8 bases lining up with TRBD2. The clonotype comes from a woman in her fifties or sixties with acute or convalescent COVID-19. The sequencing sample was made of peripheral blood. CDR3 in DNA: TGTGCCAGTAGTATAGATCCACCGGGACTAGGAACAGATACGCAGTATTTT. Protein: CASSIDPPGLGTDTQYF.